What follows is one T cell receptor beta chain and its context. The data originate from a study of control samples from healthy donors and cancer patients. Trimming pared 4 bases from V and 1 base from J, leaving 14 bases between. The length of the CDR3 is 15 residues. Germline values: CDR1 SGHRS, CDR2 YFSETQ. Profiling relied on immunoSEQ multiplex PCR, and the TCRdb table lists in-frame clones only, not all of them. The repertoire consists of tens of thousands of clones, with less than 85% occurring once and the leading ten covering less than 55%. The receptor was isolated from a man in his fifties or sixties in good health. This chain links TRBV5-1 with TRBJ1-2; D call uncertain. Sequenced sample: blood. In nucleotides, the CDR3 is TGCGCCAGCAGCCCAATGGCGACGGGTAACTATGGCTACACCTTC. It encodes CASSPMATGNYGYTF.